This TCR beta chain was obtained from a study of blood T cell repertoires in COVID-19. The assay was immunoSEQ multiplex PCR, and TCRdb's table has in-frame clones only and misses some. The sample contains approximately 190,000 clones, 80% to 90% of which appear only once. This clone has a handful of counts. The CDR3 is made up of 15 amino acids. Trimming cost V 2 bases and J 3 bases; bases outside gene matches: 5. Germline V gene lookup returns CDR1 SGHRS and CDR2 YFSETQ. Sequencing used peripheral blood. V gene TRBV5-1 combines with J gene TRBJ1-3; 7 bases line up with TRBD1. This TCR was sampled from a man between 65 and 85 years old with active or convalescent COVID-19. The CDR3 DNA sequence: TGCGCCAGCAGCTTCACAGGGGTGGATGGAAACACCATATATTTT. Translating it yields CASSFTGVDGNTIYF.